This is a list of T cell receptor beta chains from one sample in a study of OX40 agonist ivuxolimab in advanced cancers. The data were produced by immunoSEQ multiplex PCR, yet TCRdb's version contains in-frame clones alone and is incomplete. This table has 25,000 to 35,000 clones, around four fifths appearing once. This material consisted of CD4+ or CD8+ T cells sorted from blood, taken in a trial of the OX40 agonist ivuxolimab. The receptors stem from an adult with an advanced solid tumor such as melanoma, head and neck, liver or kidney cancer. The CDR3 runs from the conserved cysteine through the conserved F or W. D genes are given only for firm matches. Rows give clone size only sometimes, using once, few, many, or a class for an expanded clone.

clone size | J gene | V gene | D gene | CDR3 protein | CDR3 DNA
NA | TRBJ1-3 | TRBV7-6 | NA | CASSSLGLSGNTIYF | TGTGCCAGCAGCTCCCTGGGCCTTTCTGGAAACACCATATATTTT
large | TRBJ1-6 | TRBV27 | NA | CASSNLAGDTLHF | TGTGCCAGCAGTAATCTTGCTGGCGACACCCTCCACTTT
once | TRBJ1-5 | TRBV4-2 | NA | CASSQEGGTGDQPQHF | TGTGCCAGCAGCCAAGAAGGGGGAACGGGGGATCAGCCCCAGCATTTT
NA | TRBJ1-2 | TRBV11-2 | TRBD1 | CASTGTDYGYTF | TGTGCCAGCACCGGGACAGACTATGGCTACACCTTC
NA | TRBJ1-1 | TRBV2 | NA | CASSAWGQNTEAFF | TGTGCCAGCAGTGCTTGGGGACAGAACACTGAAGCTTTCTTT
NA | TRBJ2-5 | TRBV7-9 | NA | CASSAVGDGEETQYF | TGTGCCAGCAGCGCCGTAGGGGATGGTGAAGAGACCCAGTACTTC
few | TRBJ2-7 | TRBV7-2 | NA | CASSLWTRGNSYEQYF | TGTGCCAGCAGCTTGTGGACTCGGGGGAACTCCTACGAGCAGTACTTC
once | TRBJ2-2 | TRBV29-1 | NA | CSGGAGAGTGELFF | TGCAGCGGCGGGGCGGGGGCCGGGACCGGGGAGCTGTTTTTT
NA | TRBJ1-1 | TRBV5-4 | TRBD1 | CASSLGDTGGTEAFF | TGTGCCAGCAGCTTGGGGGACACAGGGGGGACTGAAGCTTTCTTT
medium-sized | TRBJ2-5 | TRBV5-6 | NA | CASSSGSWETQYF | TGTGCCAGCAGCTCCGGCAGCTGGGAGACCCAGTACTTC
NA | TRBJ1-2 | TRBV7-9 | TRBD1 | CASSLVGQGSNYGYTF | TGTGCCAGCAGCTTAGTCGGACAGGGGTCTAACTATGGCTACACCTTC
NA | TRBJ2-7 | TRBV9 | TRBD1 | CASSVGDRGYEQYF | TGTGCCAGCAGCGTAGGGGACAGGGGTTACGAGCAGTACTTC
NA | TRBJ2-3 | TRBV7-8 | NA | CASSLVGRTDTQYF | TGTGCCAGCAGCTTAGTAGGTAGAACAGATACGCAGTATTTT
NA | TRBJ2-7 | TRBV6-5 | NA | CASTPDRFGQYF | TGTGCCAGCACCCCCGATAGGTTTGGGCAGTACTTC
medium-sized | TRBJ1-1 | TRBV9 | NA | CASSVSGGLNTEAFF | TGTGCCAGCAGCGTATCTGGGGGGTTGAACACTGAAGCTTTCTTT
NA | TRBJ2-2 | TRBV4-2 | TRBD1 | CASSPGQGTTGELFF | TGTGCCAGCAGTCCGGGACAGGGAACAACCGGGGAGCTGTTTTTT
NA | TRBJ2-3 | TRBV7-9 | NA | CASSFDFDTQYF | TGTGCCAGCAGCTTCGATTTCGATACGCAGTATTTT
NA | TRBJ2-7 | TRBV6-5 | NA | CASSYWQGNEQYF | TGTGCCAGCAGTTACTGGCAGGGCAACGAGCAGTACTTC
NA | TRBJ1-1 | TRBV4-1 | NA | CASAYSAMNTEAFF | TGCGCCAGCGCCTACAGTGCCATGAACACTGAAGCTTTCTTT
NA | TRBJ2-5 | TRBV6-5 | TRBD1 | CASSYSGTGTQETQYF | TGTGCCAGCAGTTACTCGGGGACAGGGACCCAAGAGACCCAGTACTTC
NA | TRBJ2-7 | TRBV30 | NA | CAHGRDDYEQYF | TGTGCCCATGGGCGGGACGACTACGAGCAGTACTTC
NA | TRBJ2-7 | TRBV4-1 | TRBD1 | CASSQTGSYEQYF | TGCGCCAGCAGCCAGACAGGGTCCTACGAGCAGTACTTC
NA | TRBJ1-6 | TRBV6-6 | NA | CASSYSLSGNSPLHF | TGTGCCAGCAGTTACTCGTTGTCCGGAAATTCACCCCTCCACTTT
NA | TRBJ2-7 | TRBV2 | TRBD2 | CASTFGEIRSSGDFYEQYF | TGTGCCAGCACGTTCGGAGAAATCAGAAGCAGCGGGGATTTCTACGAGCAGTACTTC
NA | TRBJ1-1 | TRBV6-1 | NA | CASSDPGVEAFF | TGTGCCAGCAGCGACCCAGGGGTAGAAGCTTTCTTT
NA | TRBJ2-3 | TRBV4-2 | TRBD2 | CASSNSGGLKYF | TGTGCCAGCAGCAACAGCGGGGGACTAAAGTATTTT
NA | TRBJ1-1 | TRBV19 | NA | CASSPGLPGNTEAFF | TGTGCCAGTAGTCCGGGGCTCCCGGGGAACACTGAAGCTTTCTTT
NA | TRBJ1-1 | TRBV4-3 | NA | CASSPRGANTEAFF | TGCGCCAGCAGTCCCCGCGGAGCAAACACTGAAGCTTTCTTT
NA | TRBJ1-5 | TRBV12-2 | NA | CASSPGRARQPQHF | TGTGCCAGCAGCCCCGGTAGGGCCCGGCAGCCCCAGCATTTT